This T cell receptor beta chain appears in the sequencing data of a study of cytomegalovirus exposure and HLA in healthy donors. Study-wide points: In presence/absence analyses, roughly uniform sequencing depth across donors was assumed. Later analysis suggested links between common viral pathogens and several top significant clusters.

The germline V and J ends were trimmed by 4 bases and 2 bases, with 14 bases remaining between them. Germline values: CDR1 LNHDA, CDR2 SQIVND (reference sequence). The CDR3 has 15 residues. PCR employed 60 Vbeta and 13 Jbeta primers. Generated by immunoSEQ multiplex PCR, the TCRdb table keeps only in-frame clones and is missing some. The sample consists of 90,000 to 120,000 clones, around 80% of them appearing once. Regarding this clone: Its antigen remains unidentified.

Whereas donors were nominally healthy upon sampling, unrecorded immune exposures were probable. The clonotype originates from a woman aged 40-49 years in good health and CMV-seronegative. V gene TRBV19 combines with J gene TRBJ1-2; D is perhaps TRBD1 (6 bases). Sequences were obtained from PBMCs. CDR3 sequence reads: CASSTTGTPNYGYTF. Written as DNA, the CDR3 is TGTGCCAGTAGTACCACCGGGACACCGAACTATGGCTACACCTTC.